This entry lists 6 T cell receptor beta chains sequenced from one sample in a study of response to subunit inactivated influenza vaccine (dated by TCRdb to the late 2010s). The method was RT-PCR. These reads were obtained on an Illumina HiSeq 2500. The public sequencing data were trimmed at Q25 with fastp and processed into clonotypes with MiXCR by TCRdb, which kept only in-frame beta chains. Each entry is one CDR3 protein sequence, shown with its most common DNA and genes. This sample comprises fewer than 800,000 distinct CDR3 sequences, approximately 14% of them detected only once. Roughly 10% of the sample comes from the top ten. The input for sequencing was PBMCs from blood, taken 12 days after vaccination. Receptors were obtained from a man in his forties or fifties who received an inactivated influenza vaccine. Donor details come from another sample of the same person, matched by shared clones.

A few counts support this clonotype. The gene calls are TRBV29-1 and TRBJ1-1; unclear D gene. The CDR3 is made up of 8 amino acids. The V end lost 8 bases, the J end lost 8 bases, and 6 bases lay between the germline ends. Germline assignment: CDR1 SQVTM and CDR2 ANQGSEA. The chain's CDR3 is CSTEEAFF. CDR3 sequence (DNA): TGCAGCACTGAGGAAGCTTTCTTT. The variable domain in full, completed from reference TRBV29-1 and TRBJ1-1, reads SAVISQKPSRDICQRGTSLTIQCQVDSQVTMMFWYRQQPGQSLTLIATANQGSEATYESGFVIDKFPISRPNLTFSTLTVSNMSPEDSSIYLCSTEEAFFGQGTRLTVV.

The V and J genes are TRBV7-2 and TRBJ1-2; TRBD1 is a possible D gene (5 bases). The germline CDR1 and CDR2 sequences are SGHTA and FQGNSA. Trimming left V 1 base short and J 4 bases short, with 7 bases between. This CDR3 spans 13 amino acids. The CDR3 nucleotides are TGTGCCAGCAGCTTAGGGGACCGCTATGGCTACACCTTC. Amino acids: CASSLGDRYGYTF.

In this sample, this clonotype turned up a few times. V usage is TRBV7-2 and J usage is TRBJ1-3; perhaps TRBD1 as D (5 bases). Trimming removed 0 bases from V and 0 bases from J, with 12 bases in between. CDR3 length: 17 residues. From germline, CDR1 is SGHTA and CDR2 FQGNSA. As DNA, the CDR3 is TGTGCCAGCAGCTTAGCGCGGGGGTCTCTCTCTGGAAACACCATATATTTT. Translation gives CASSLARGSLSGNTIYF.

This clonotype was seen more than once but under ten times. The V call is TRBV29-1, the J call TRBJ2-3; the match to TRBD2 covers 15 bases. The CDR3 spans 15 residues. CDR1 and CDR2 (germline): SQVTM, ANQGSEA. After removal of 7 bases from V and 4 bases from J, the junction contained 6 bases not matched to a gene. The CDR3 sequence is CSAMGLAGGPDTQYF. The DNA for the CDR3 is TGCAGCGCTATGGGACTAGCGGGAGGACCAGATACGCAGTATTTT.

The rearrangement links TRBV29-1 to TRBJ1-1; 9 nucleotides line up with TRBD1. The CDR3 length is 13 residues. CDR1 and CDR2 (germline): SQVTM, ANQGSEA. The V and J ends lost 6 bases and 4 bases, in that order; junction bases with no gene match: 6. DNA for the CDR3: TGCAGCGTGGTAGGACAGGGGATCACTGAAGCTTTCTTT. It codes for CSVVGQGITEAFF.

This clonotype was counted a few times. The J gene is TRBJ1-1, the V gene TRBV12-3 or TRBV12-4, with D tentatively TRBD1 (6 bases). V was clipped by 7 bases and J by 1 base, with 13 bases between them. The CDR3 loop spans 14 amino acids. CDR3 in amino acids: CASTSGHANTEAFF. The CDR3 nucleotides read TGTGCCAGCACCTCGGGACACGCGAACACTGAAGCTTTCTTT.